This T cell receptor beta chain appears in the sequencing data of a study of radiotherapy plus CTLA-4 blockade in lung cancer. TCRdb keeps only in-frame clones here, not all; method: immunoSEQ multiplex PCR. The sample has around 43,000 clones, about 77% seen once. CDR1 and CDR2 (germline): LGHNT, FRNRAP. This CDR3 is 11 amino acids long. With 6 bases clipped from V and 5 bases from J, the junction kept 1 base outside the gene matches. The V gene is TRBV12-5, the J gene TRBJ2-7; 7 bases are a match to TRBD2. The specimen was peripheral blood, collected from a patient treated with radiotherapy plus ipilimumab. The TCR originated in a human donor with non-small cell lung cancer who had stable disease on radiotherapy plus ipilimumab. The CDR3 sequence: CASGRGDEQYF. For the CDR3, the DNA is TGTGCTAGTGGCCGGGGGGACGAGCAGTACTTC.